The source of this T cell receptor beta chain is a study of OX40 agonist ivuxolimab in advanced cancers. Turning to the study itself: Patients treated during dose escalation were battling hepatocellular carcinoma, melanoma, renal cell or head and neck cancer. Having had anti-PD-1, anti-PD-L1 or anti-CTLA-4 therapy before was allowed, and approximately 40% had some. Study-level results: Relatively little clonal expansion, among the lowest observed, appeared in partial responders at 0.1-3.0 mg/kg. CD4+ and CD8+ blood T cells expanded clonally by week 6 at 0.1 to 3.0 mg/kg.

This clone was seen only once. As yet, its antigen is unknown. The protocol was immunoSEQ multiplex PCR, while the TCRdb copy is restricted to in-frame clones and leaves out a portion. Here the sample spans 60,000 to 65,000 clones, around 91% being singletons. Sequenced here: CD4+ or CD8+ T cells sorted from blood, sampled in a trial of the OX40 agonist ivuxolimab. The TCR originated in an adult with an advanced solid tumor such as melanoma, head and neck, liver or kidney cancer.

The CDR3 sequence: CASSETSGSGYTF. Written as DNA, the CDR3 is TGTGCCAGCAGTGAGACAAGTGGAAGTGGCTACACCTTC. This rearrangement joins TRBV2 to TRBJ1-2; no definite D call. V dropped 3 bases and J dropped 7 bases, with 12 bases sitting between them. Germline V CDR1 and CDR2: SNHLY, FYNNEI. CDR3 length equals 13 residues.